This T cell receptor beta chain was identified during a study of cytomegalovirus exposure and HLA in healthy donors. Study-wide findings and caveats: Being indistinguishable, some V segments were excluded, TRBV6-2 and TRBV6-3 among them. Productive status was seen about 87% or about 30% of the time for most TCR beta V segments in an earlier analysis.

This clone appeared a single time. The antigen is undetermined. It was with 60 Vbeta and 13 Jbeta primers that the PCR ran. The authors' processing: A follow-up analysis tallied 65 million to 80 million unique TCR beta chains, roughly 10 million shared. Here immunoSEQ multiplex PCR was the method, and the copy in TCRdb shows in-frame clones only, minus some. V and J calls and clone size follow that table, whereas D and trimming were derived from the DNA. This table has 100,000 to 150,000 clones, 17% appearing once. Per the germline V gene, CDR1 is SGHNT and CDR2 is YYREEE (reference sequence). The CDR3 extends over 15 amino acids. V lost 4 bases to trimming and J lost 5 bases, with 17 bases between them.

The clonotype was recovered from a female donor in good health and CMV-seropositive. The sequenced material came from PBMCs. The chain carries TRBV5-4 and TRBJ2-3; TRBD2 might be the D (5 bases). DNA for the CDR3: TGTGCCAGCAGCCAACCTGGACTCCCTGGAGATACGCAGTATTTT. Protein sequence: CASSQPGLPGDTQYF.